The T cell receptor (beta chain) described here comes from a study of T cell repertoires in cytomegalovirus infection. MiXCR, applied by TCRdb to the reads, yields one record per CDR3 protein. The data show over 55,000 distinct CDR3 sequences, roughly 21% seen once. Only a few counts were recorded for this clonotype. Its matching antigen is unknown. This CDR3 contains 14 residues. V was cut by 7 bases and J by 0 bases, with 10 bases left in between. The receptor's source is a human donor in good health (CMV status not recorded). Some clones in this sample may be carry-over from other donors' samples. This material consisted of CD8+ T cells from cultured PBMCs, taken from culture after CMV antigen stimulation. The rearrangement joins TRBV12-3 or TRBV12-4 to TRBJ1-5, with TRBD1 as a possible D gene (5 bases). The chain's CDR3 is CASIRQHSNQPQHF. The CDR3, as DNA: TGTGCCAGCATTAGACAGCATAGCAATCAGCCCCAGCATTTT.